This TCR beta chain comes out of a study of CD8+ T cells in alopecia areata. Broader study findings: Besides other cells, scalp samples also yield sequences of resident alphabeta T cells from normal skin. Affected scalp, especially in alopecia totalis/universalis, had a higher clonality than normal scalp did.

Alopecia areata patients had lesional scalp punch biopsies and peripheral blood taken from them. The CDR3 is made up of 18 amino acids. Per the germline V gene, CDR1 is SEHNR and CDR2 is FQNEAQ (reference sequence). V was trimmed by 10 bases and J by 7 bases, leaving 34 bases between them. cDNA reverse transcribed from extracted RNA served as the sequencing template. Libraries were prepared by immunoSEQ multiplex PCR; TCRdb keeps only in-frame clonotypes and omits some of them. The data show 55,000 to 65,000 clones, with about 40% seen just once and roughly 50% held by the top ten. With respect to this clone: What it recognizes is unknown.

The rearrangement links TRBV7-9 to TRBJ1-2; TRBD1 might be the D (6 bases). Source material: NKG2D-low CD8+ T cells sorted from blood. The receptor was isolated from a human donor with alopecia areata. The CDR3 bases are TGTGCCACTGAACTCCGGGACACCGTACCGACGAGGTCTGGTGGCTACACCTTC. Translated: CATELRDTVPTRSGGYTF.